The 25 T cell receptor beta chains reported below all come from one sample, sequenced in a study of glioma-infiltrating T cells after dendritic cell vaccination. Clones were sequenced by immunoSEQ multiplex PCR, and TCRdb holds only the in-frame ones, with some missing. The sample consists of roughly 47,000 clones, approximately 83% of them appearing once. This sample comprised blood, obtained before dendritic cell vaccination. Source of these receptors: a human donor with glioblastoma.

V and J are TRBV2 and TRBJ1-5; the match to TRBD1 covers 7 bases. J was trimmed by 0 bases and V by 5 bases; bases with no gene match: 4. Germline V gene sequence: CDR1 SNHLY, CDR2 FYNNEI. The CDR3 spans 15 residues. The DNA of the CDR3 is TGTGCCAGCAGTCTGACAGGGACTAGCAATCAGCCCCAGCATTTT. Translated: CASSLTGTSNQPQHF.

The chain recombines TRBV30 with TRBJ2-3; D perhaps matches TRBD1 (6 bases). CDR3 length: 14 residues. Germline V gives CDR1 GTSNPN, CDR2 SVGIG (reference sequence). V lost 8 bases to trimming and J lost 0 bases, with 15 bases between them. This CDR3 reads CAGGGGRSTDTQYF. CDR3 DNA: TGTGCCGGGGGCGGCGGGCGGAGCACAGATACGCAGTATTTT.

The V gene is TRBV12-5, the J gene TRBJ1-5; TRBD1 agrees at 7 bases. From germline, CDR1 is LGHNT and CDR2 FRNRAP. The CDR3 contains 14 residues. V shed 6 bases, J shed 4 bases, and the junction held 6 bases outside the gene matches. The chain's CDR3 is CASGPGQTNQPQHF. The DNA for the CDR3 is TGTGCTAGTGGACCGGGACAGACTAATCAGCCCCAGCATTTT.

Concerning this clone: In the same sample, other DNA sequences code for this CDR3. The chain combines TRBV5-4 with TRBJ1-6, with 8 positions matching TRBD1. V lost 5 bases to trimming and J lost 2 bases; unmatched junction nucleotides: 9. The germline V gene has CDR1 SGHNT and CDR2 YYREEE (reference sequence). CDR3 length equals 17 residues. The CDR3 spells CASSSADRVAYNSPLHF. DNA of the CDR3: TGTGCCAGCAGTTCCGCGGACAGGGTCGCCTATAATTCACCCCTCCACTTT.

The chain uses TRBV19 and TRBJ1-1; 9 bases are shared with TRBD1. Germline CDR1 and CDR2: LNHDA and SQIVND (reference sequence). The CDR3 consists of 16 residues. After removal of 5 bases from V and 0 bases from J, the junction contained 7 bases not matched to a gene. CDR3 in amino acids: CASSDRGAIMNTEAFF. As DNA, the CDR3 is TGTGCCAGTAGTGACAGGGGGGCTATAATGAACACTGAAGCTTTCTTT.

V gene TRBV5-1 combines with J gene TRBJ2-3, with D hard to call. V gave up 4 bases and J gave up 0 bases, with 12 bases separating them. Per the germline V gene, CDR1 is SGHRS and CDR2 is YFSETQ. This CDR3 contains 15 residues. DNA of the CDR3: TGCGCCAGCAGCCTGGTCGGGTCAAGCACAGATACGCAGTATTTT. Residues: CASSLVGSSTDTQYF.

The genes are TRBV19 and TRBJ2-1, with TRBD2 as a possible D gene (6 bases). The CDR3 sequence is 15 residues long. The V and J ends lost 4 bases and 3 bases respectively, with 13 bases between them. The germline V gene has CDR1 LNHDA and CDR2 SQIVND (reference sequence). In nucleotides, the CDR3 is TGTGCCAGTAGTACGGCTAGCGCGAACTACAATGAGCAGTTCTTC. Its protein is CASSTASANYNEQFF.

The V call is TRBV19, the J call TRBJ2-2; tentative D call: TRBD1 (5 bases). The CDR3 has 12 residues. Trimming removed 3 bases at V and 6 bases at J, with 5 bases between. Germline lookup yields CDR1 LNHDA and CDR2 SQIVND (reference sequence). The CDR3 DNA reads TGTGCCAGTAGTATCAGGGCCGGGGAGCTGTTTTTT. It encodes CASSIRAGELFF.

The chain combines TRBV19 with TRBJ1-3, with D perhaps TRBD1 (5 bases). Germline-derived CDR1 and CDR2 are LNHDA and SQIVND (reference sequence). Between the trimmed V and J ends, which lost 3 bases and 2 bases, there was a span of 14 bases. This CDR3 comprises 16 residues. For the CDR3, the DNA is TGTGCCAGTAGTATGCCGGGGACTGGGACTGGAAACACCATATATTTT. It yields the protein CASSMPGTGTGNTIYF.

The chain carries TRBV5-8 and TRBJ2-7; D is unresolved. The CDR3 extends over 15 amino acids. Germline CDR1 SGHTS, CDR2 YDEGEE. Trimming removed 5 bases from V and 7 bases from J, with 22 bases in between. The CDR3 spells CASSNERRHTSEQYF. CDR3 in DNA: TGTGCCAGCAGTAACGAGAGGCGGCACACCTCTGAGCAGTACTTC.

Only one count was recorded for this clone. This chain links TRBV19 with TRBJ1-2; possibly TRBD1 for D (6 bases). The CDR3 runs to 14 residues. Germline V CDR1 and CDR2: LNHDA, SQIVND (reference sequence). Trimming took 6 bases from V and 0 from J, leaving 11 bases between them. CDR3 sequence: CASSPDSANYGYTF. In DNA, the CDR3 is TGTGCCAGTAGCCCGGACAGTGCTAACTATGGCTACACCTTC.

V usage is TRBV5-1 and J usage is TRBJ1-4; D is perhaps TRBD1 (6 bases). The CDR3 is made up of 13 amino acids. V shed 4 bases and J shed 7 bases, with 11 bases lying between them. Germline V gene lookup returns CDR1 SGHRS and CDR2 YFSETQ. Written as DNA, the CDR3 is TGCGCCAGCAGCAGGGGGAGAAGTGAAAAACTGTTTTTT. Translating gives CASSRGRSEKLFF. The variable domain in full, completed from reference TRBV5-1 and TRBJ1-4, reads KAGVTQTPRYLIKTRGQQVTLSCSPISGHRSVSWYQQTPGQGLQFLFEYFSETQRNKGNFPGRFSGRQFSNSRSEMNVSTLELGDSALYLCASSRGRSEKLFFGSGTQLSVL.

The DNA for the CDR3 is TGTGCCAGCAGCTTAGAATTCTTCTCTGGGGCCAACGTCCTGACTTTC. This encodes CASSLEFFSGANVLTF. This rearrangement joins TRBV11-2 to TRBJ2-6; no firm D call. Trimming removed 0 bases from V and 0 bases from J, with 6 bases in between. This CDR3 has 16 residues. Germline V CDR1 and CDR2: SGHAT, FQNNGV.

This rearrangement joins TRBV10-3 to TRBJ2-1; D gene unclear. The CDR3 totals 14 residues. In germline, CDR1 is ENHRY, CDR2 SYGVKD. Trimming stripped 2 bases from V and 4 bases from J, with 9 bases between. Written as DNA, the CDR3 is TGTGCCATCAGTGAGGGAGATACATACAATGAGCAGTTCTTC. Its protein is CAISEGDTYNEQFF.

The rearrangement joins TRBV5-1 to TRBJ2-2; D remains ambiguous. Germline CDR1 and CDR2: SGHRS and YFSETQ. The CDR3 is 13 residues long. Trimming shortened V by 3 bases and J by 7 bases, and 10 bases separated the two germline ends. The CDR3 region has the DNA TGCGCCAGCAGCTCGGTGGGCGACGGGGAGCTGTTTTTT. Amino acid sequence: CASSSVGDGELFF. Together with reference TRBV5-1 and TRBJ2-2, the CDR3 gives the full variable domain: KAGVTQTPRYLIKTRGQQVTLSCSPISGHRSVSWYQQTPGQGLQFLFEYFSETQRNKGNFPGRFSGRQFSNSRSEMNVSTLELGDSALYLCASSSVGDGELFFGEGSRLTVL.

The rearrangement links TRBV4-3 to TRBJ2-7; 7 bases align to TRBD1. The germline CDR1 and CDR2 sequences are LGHNA and YSLEER. This CDR3 spans 17 amino acids. Losses at the gene ends were 4 bases for V and 4 bases for J; bases not matched to a gene: 16. This CDR3 reads CASSPSPGGQDSYEQYF. The CDR3 DNA is TGCGCCAGCAGCCCGTCTCCAGGGGGTCAAGATTCTTACGAGCAGTACTTC.

This chain links TRBV9 with TRBJ2-2; D perhaps matches TRBD1 (7 bases). CDR1 and CDR2 from the germline V gene are SGDLS and YYNGEE. Trimming left V 4 bases short and J 0 bases short, with 16 bases between. The CDR3 length is 17 residues. This chain's CDR3 is CASSQEGGTANTGELFF. The CDR3, as DNA: TGTGCCAGCAGCCAAGAAGGGGGGACAGCGAACACCGGGGAGCTGTTTTTT.

The chain carries TRBV27 and TRBJ2-2, with 8 positions matching TRBD1. Unmatched junction bases numbered 8, after V lost 7 bases and J lost 4 bases. From germline, CDR1 is MNHEY and CDR2 SMNVEV (reference sequence). The CDR3 runs 15 residues. The CDR3 DNA follows: TGTGCCAGCACCCTGAATACAGGGGGCACCGGGGAGCTGTTTTTT. Amino acid sequence: CASTLNTGGTGELFF.

The genes are TRBV27 and TRBJ2-7, with TRBD1 matching over 7 bases. Germline CDR1 is MNHEY and CDR2 is SMNVEV (reference sequence). The CDR3 is 16 residues long. After removal of 3 bases from V and 3 bases from J, the junction contained 11 bases not matched to a gene. Written as DNA, the CDR3 is TGTGCCAGCAGTTTTCGAGGGGGCGCAGGGATCTACGAGCAGTACTTC. Translation: CASSFRGGAGIYEQYF.

The chain is built from TRBV4-1 and TRBJ2-1; 11 positions agree with TRBD2. Germline CDR1 reads MGHRA; CDR2 reads YSYEKL. J gave up 5 bases and V 0 bases, and 6 bases lay outside the gene matches. The CDR3 consists of 17 residues. This CDR3 is CASSQDLSSGGDNEQFF. CDR3 bases: TGCGCCAGCAGCCAAGATTTAAGTAGCGGGGGGGACAATGAGCAGTTCTTC.

The chain links TRBV7-6 to TRBJ2-1, with 11 bases matching TRBD2. With V trimmed by 1 base and J by 4 bases, 6 bases remained unmatched. The CDR3 has 17 amino acids. The germline gives CDR1 SGHVS, CDR2 FNYEAQ. In DNA form, the CDR3 reads TGTGCCAGCAGCTTAGACCCTAGCGGGAGGTTTTACAATGAGCAGTTCTTC. It translates to CASSLDPSGRFYNEQFF.

The chain uses TRBV6-5 and TRBJ2-7; a possible D gene is TRBD1 (6 bases). Trimming removed 2 bases from V and 6 bases from J, with 20 bases in between. Germline V gene sequence: CDR1 MNHEY, CDR2 SVGAGI. This CDR3 contains 16 residues. The CDR3 protein is CASSYLKTWTDSEQYF. CDR3 DNA: TGTGCCAGCAGTTACCTTAAAACGTGGACAGACTCCGAGCAGTACTTC.

This clone was detected once. The rearrangement links TRBV15 to TRBJ1-2, with 9 bases identical to TRBD1. J lost 4 bases, V lost 1 base, and 7 bases had no gene match. The CDR3 has 16 amino acids. Germline values: CDR1 LNHNV, CDR2 YYDKDF (reference sequence). The CDR3 loop is CATSRGGQGPFYGYTF. The CDR3, as DNA: TGTGCCACCAGCAGAGGTGGACAGGGGCCCTTCTATGGCTACACCTTC. Combining the CDR3 with reference TRBV15 and TRBJ1-2 gives the whole variable domain DAMVIQNPRYQVTQFGKPVTLSCSQTLNHNVMYWYQQKSSQAPKLLFHYYDKDFNNEADTPDNFQSRRPNTSFCFLDIRSPGLGDTAMYLCATSRGGQGPFYGYTFGSGTRLTVV.

This chain uses TRBV7-9 with TRBJ1-1, with a tentative D call TRBD1 (6 bases). Per the germline V gene, CDR1 is SEHNR and CDR2 is FQNEAQ (reference sequence). With 11 bases removed from V and 5 bases from J, the gap between germline ends came to 18 bases. There are 13 residues in the CDR3. Here the CDR3 DNA reads TGTGCCGACAGACAGGTTGCAGGGACTGAAGCTTTCTTT. Protein: CADRQVAGTEAFF.

In this sample, this clone turned up once. CDR3 loop: CASSESDRGWDQPQHF. The CDR3 bases are TGTGCCAGTAGCGAATCCGACAGGGGATGGGATCAGCCCCAGCATTTT. J is TRBJ1-5 and V is TRBV19; 8 bases are shared with TRBD1. The germline CDR1 and CDR2 sequences are LNHDA and SQIVND (reference sequence). The CDR3 loop spans 16 amino acids. The ends lost 6 bases at V and 5 bases at J; junction bases unmatched: 12. The full variable domain, completed using reference TRBV19 and TRBJ1-5, is DGGITQSPKYLFRKEGQNVTLSCEQNLNHDAMYWYRQDPGQGLRLIYYSQIVNDFQKGDIAEGYSVSREKKESFPLTVTSAQKNPTAFYLCASSESDRGWDQPQHFGDGTRLSIL.